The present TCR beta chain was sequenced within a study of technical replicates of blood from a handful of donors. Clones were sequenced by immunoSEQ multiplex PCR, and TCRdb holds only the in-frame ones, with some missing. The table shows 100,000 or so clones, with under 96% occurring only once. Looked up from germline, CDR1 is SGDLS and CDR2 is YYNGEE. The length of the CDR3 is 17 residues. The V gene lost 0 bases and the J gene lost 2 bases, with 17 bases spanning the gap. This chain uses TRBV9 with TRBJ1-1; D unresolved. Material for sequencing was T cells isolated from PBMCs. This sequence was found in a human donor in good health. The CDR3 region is CASSVDQSPKPNTEAFF. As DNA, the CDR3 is TGTGCCAGCAGCGTAGATCAGTCGCCCAAACCTAACACTGAAGCTTTCTTT. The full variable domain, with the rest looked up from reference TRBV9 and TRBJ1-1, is DSGVTQTPKHLITATGQRVTLRCSPRSGDLSVYWYQQSLDQGLQFLIQYYNGEERAKGNILERFSAQQFPDLHSELNLSSLELGDSALYFCASSVDQSPKPNTEAFFGQGTRLTVV.